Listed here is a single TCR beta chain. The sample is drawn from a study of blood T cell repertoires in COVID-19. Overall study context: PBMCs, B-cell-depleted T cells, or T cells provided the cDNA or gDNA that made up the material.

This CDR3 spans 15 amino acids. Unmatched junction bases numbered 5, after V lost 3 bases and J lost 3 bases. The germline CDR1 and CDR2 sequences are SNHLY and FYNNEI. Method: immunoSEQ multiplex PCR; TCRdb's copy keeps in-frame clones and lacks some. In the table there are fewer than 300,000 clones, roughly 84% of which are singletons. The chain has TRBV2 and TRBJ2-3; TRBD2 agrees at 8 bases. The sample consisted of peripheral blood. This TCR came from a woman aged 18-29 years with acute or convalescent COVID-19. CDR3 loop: CASSDGRGVTDTQYF. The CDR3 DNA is TGTGCCAGCAGTGATGGGCGGGGGGTTACAGATACGCAGTATTTT.